This T cell receptor beta chain was sequenced during a study of post-analysis software for immune sequencing data. Turning to the study itself: Disease courses included relapsing-remitting, secondary progressive and progressive-relapsing multiple sclerosis.

Unique molecular identifiers were carried by the TCR beta cDNA libraries. Each batch of roughly 1 to 11 million T cells produced around 460,000 cDNA molecules. TCRdb reanalysed the PCR reads using MiXCR and keeps one entry per CDR3 protein. The sample shows roughly 200,000 distinct CDR3 sequences, 25% to 35% of them seen only once. Study-wide findings and caveats: Compared with controls, patients had more of five or six TRBV segments, including TRBV5-6, TRBV5-1 and TRBV20-1. Normalized Chao1 diversity in multiple sclerosis patients fell significantly below that of controls. F measure grouped same-batch samples tightly together.

Germline lookup yields CDR1 LGHDT and CDR2 YNNKEL (reference sequence). The CDR3 totals 16 residues. Points on this clonotype: Antigen unknown. A much larger clone differs from this one at a single base, so this may be a read error.

The TCR originated in a girl aged 2-17 years with multiple sclerosis. J is TRBJ2-1 and V is TRBV3-1; maybe TRBD1 (6 bases). Sequenced sample: blood. CDR3 sequence (DNA): TGTGCCGGCAGCCAAGAGGGGGTGACGACTTACAATGAGCAGTTCTTC. This gives the protein CAGSQEGVTTYNEQFF.